The 6 T cell receptor beta chains presented below share a single source sample, sequenced in a study of OX40 agonist ivuxolimab in advanced cancers. Clones were sequenced by immunoSEQ multiplex PCR, and TCRdb holds only the in-frame ones, with some missing. The repertoire has 85,000 to 100,000 clones, about 91% of them found once; the top ten carry roughly 0.33%. Sequenced material: CD4+ or CD8+ T cells sorted from blood, taken in a trial of the OX40 agonist ivuxolimab. All receptors derive from an adult with an advanced solid tumor such as melanoma, head and neck, liver or kidney cancer.

The rearrangement uses TRBV19 and TRBJ1-5; D perhaps matches TRBD1 (5 bases). This CDR3 region has 14 residues. V was shortened by 7 bases and J by 7 bases, with 17 bases between the two germline ends. Germline loops: CDR1 LNHDA, CDR2 SQIVND (reference sequence). The CDR3 DNA follows: TGTGCCAGTAATAACATCAGGGTAGGACAGCCCCAGCATTTT. This gives the protein CASNNIRVGQPQHF.

This clone was counted a single time. The chain combines TRBV5-5 with TRBJ2-1; 10 bases map to TRBD2. V dropped 2 bases and J dropped 2; count of bases not matched to a gene: 4. This CDR3 has 16 residues. Germline CDR1 SGHKS, CDR2 YYEKEE (reference sequence). CDR3 bases: TGTGCCAGCAGCTTTTCACTAGCGGGAACCTACAATGAGCAGTTCTTC. As protein: CASSFSLAGTYNEQFF. Using reference TRBV5-5 and TRBJ2-1 for the parts outside the CDR3, the full variable domain is DAGVTQSPTHLIKTRGQQVTLRCSPISGHKSVSWYQQVLGQGPQFIFQYYEKEERGRGNFPDRFSARQFPNYSSELNVNALLLGDSALYLCASSFSLAGTYNEQFFGPGTRLTVL.

V usage is TRBV27 and J usage is TRBJ2-2; 7 nucleotides line up with TRBD2. CDR1 and CDR2 from the germline V gene are MNHEY and SMNVEV (reference sequence). V dropped 8 bases and J dropped 4; count of bases not matched to a gene: 10. The CDR3 is 15 residues long. The CDR3 here is CASGRAGLSTGELFF. CDR3 in DNA: TGTGCCAGCGGTCGAGCGGGACTTTCCACCGGGGAGCTGTTTTTT.

This rearrangement joins TRBV6-1 to TRBJ2-7; 7 bases agree with TRBD2. J was trimmed by 3 bases and V by 5 bases; bases with no gene match: 7. Looked up from germline, CDR1 is MNHNS and CDR2 is SASEGT. This CDR3 spans 14 amino acids. The CDR3 here is CASSLGRGLYEQYF. In DNA, the CDR3 is TGTGCCAGCAGTCTGGGGAGGGGCCTCTACGAGCAGTACTTC.

Written as DNA, the CDR3 is TGTGCCAGCAACGGACCGGGATTGCCCTACAATGAGCAGTTCTTC. Protein sequence: CASNGPGLPYNEQFF. V is TRBV11-2 and J is TRBJ2-1; the D gene is possibly TRBD2 (5 bases). Trimming left V 7 bases short and J 2 bases short, with 15 bases between. CDR1 and CDR2 from the germline V gene are SGHAT and FQNNGV. The CDR3 covers 15 residues.

Written as DNA, the CDR3 is TGCAGCGTCCGGACCCAATACAATGAGCAGTTCTTC. Its protein product is CSVRTQYNEQFF. This chain uses TRBV29-1 with TRBJ2-1; no clear D. V was shortened by 6 bases and J by 4 bases, with 10 bases between the two germline ends. Germline values: CDR1 SQVTM, CDR2 ANQGSEA. The CDR3 loop spans 12 amino acids.